The source of this T cell receptor beta chain is a study of graft-versus-host responses after intestinal transplantation listed by TCRdb under 2021. Looking at the study overall: The transplants that recipients received were multivisceral, liver-intestinal, or isolated intestinal. Rather than being sequenced by the commercial service, samples from three later patients were sequenced in-house on an Illumina MiSeq and processed with MiXCR. Donor T cell macrochimerism was defined as a peak of at least 4% donor T cells among recipient peripheral blood mononuclear cells. Alloreactive clones were identified by sequencing pre-transplant mixed lymphocyte reaction products and comparing them with unstimulated pre-transplant donor and recipient T cells. A cohort of approximately 24 intestinal transplant recipients, including one retransplant, was enrolled, and a few patients lacking pretransplant specimens were excluded. After intestinal transplantation, graft-versus-host and host-versus-graft alloreactive T cell clones were followed in the graft, circulation and bone marrow using bulk TCR-beta CDR3 sequencing. Every recipient was given anti-thymocyte globulin induction, followed by roughly 3 years of maintenance tacrolimus and steroids.

The sample's time point label, decoded: cells obtained before transplantation from donor or recipient. CD3+CD4+ and CD3+CD8+ populations were FACS-sorted from unstimulated pre-transplant donor and recipient cells taken from spleen or lymph nodes. Libraries were built with the immunoSEQ multiplex PCR assay. For most patients, genomic DNA was isolated with the Qiagen DNeasy Blood and Tissue Kit and shipped frozen to Adaptive Biotechnologies for TCR sequencing. High-throughput TCR-beta CDR3 sequencing of genomic DNA from most patients was performed by Adaptive Biotechnologies. In the source study's methods: Adaptive's ImmunoSEQ software supplied the TCR sequencing data for 18 patients, while MiXCR and VDJtools were used to process a few other patients. To correct CD4 versus CD8 sorting errors, sequences present in both subsets at a frequency ratio below 5:1 were removed. CDR3 nucleotide sequences shared between donor and recipient were removed because the origin of such sequences could not be assigned. To count as alloreactive, a clone needed at least 2-fold expansion over unstimulated cells and a minimum CFSE-low frequency of 0.002% (template counts) or 0.001% (read counts). Clones were considered mappable if detected in sequenced pre-transplant spleen, lymph node, or MLR CFSE-low populations of the donor or recipient. The cumulative frequency of alloreactive clones was calculated as a percentage of all sequences, weighted by copy number. TCRdb's version of the immuneACCESS table is confined to in-frame rearrangements and falls short of the full clone set. An unresolved V gene accounts for under half of the shortfall where checked; the remainder is of unknown origin. V and J calls and clone size are copied from that table; D and trimming were computed from the DNA. The sample contains tens of thousands of clones, 85% to 90% of them found a single time. The top ten clonotypes cover around 0.35% of the sample.

The germline ends are 12 bases apart after V is trimmed by 5 bases and J by 2 bases. Including cysteine and phenylalanine, the CDR3 has 14 amino acids. The sequence is cut down to CDR3 DNA, 42 bases in frame from base 1. From the germline V gene (reference sequence), CDR1 is SGHNT and CDR2 is YYREEE. The full study reports these points: In patients with donor T cell macrochimerism, the allografts had high GvH to HvG T cell clonal ratios. GvH clones turned up in recipient bone marrow, with some appearing earlier in ileal mucosa or blood, a pattern consistent with an intestinal mucosal origin. Early after transplant, peak levels of circulating GvH clones were found to be associated with declines in HvG clones. The relatively low number and heterogeneity of intestinal transplant patients limited the conclusions.

This clone has a handful of counts. No antigen is known for it. It has no much larger one-base neighbor in the sample; base qualities were not kept. The clonotype was recovered from a human donor who received an intestinal transplant. The specimen comprised unstimulated CD4+ T cells sorted from spleen or lymph node cells, sampled before intestinal transplant. The chain is assembled from TRBV5-4 and TRBJ2-3; TRBD2 might be the D gene, on 7 matching bases. The CDR3 protein sequence reads: CASRLGGPTDTQYF. DNA sequence: TGTGCCAGCAGACTGGGGGGGCCCACAGATACGCAGTATTTT.